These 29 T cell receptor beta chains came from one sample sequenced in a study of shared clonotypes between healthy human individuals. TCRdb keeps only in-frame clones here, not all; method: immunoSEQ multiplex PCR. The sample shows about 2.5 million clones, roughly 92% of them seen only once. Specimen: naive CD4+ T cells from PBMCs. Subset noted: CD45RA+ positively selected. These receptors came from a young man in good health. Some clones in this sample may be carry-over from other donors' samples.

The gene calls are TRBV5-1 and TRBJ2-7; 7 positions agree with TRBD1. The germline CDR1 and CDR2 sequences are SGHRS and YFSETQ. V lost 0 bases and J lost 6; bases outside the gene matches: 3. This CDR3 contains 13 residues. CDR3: CASSLEGALEQYF. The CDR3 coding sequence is TGCGCCAGCAGCTTGGAGGGGGCTCTCGAGCAGTACTTC. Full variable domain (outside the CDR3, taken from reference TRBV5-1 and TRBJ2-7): KAGVTQTPRYLIKTRGQQVTLSCSPISGHRSVSWYQQTPGQGLQFLFEYFSETQRNKGNFPGRFSGRQFSNSRSEMNVSTLELGDSALYLCASSLEGALEQYFGPGTRLTVT.

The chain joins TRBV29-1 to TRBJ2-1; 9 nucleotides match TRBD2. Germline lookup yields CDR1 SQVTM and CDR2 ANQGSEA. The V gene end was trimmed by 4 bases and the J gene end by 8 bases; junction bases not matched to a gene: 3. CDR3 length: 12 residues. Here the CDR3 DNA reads TGCAGCGTTGTTCGCGGGGGGGATGAGCAGTTCTTC. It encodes CSVVRGGDEQFF.

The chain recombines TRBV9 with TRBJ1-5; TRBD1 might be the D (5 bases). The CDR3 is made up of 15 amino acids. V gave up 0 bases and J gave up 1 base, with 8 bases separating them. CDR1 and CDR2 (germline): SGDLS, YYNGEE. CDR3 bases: TGTGCCAGCAGCGTAGCAGGGATGAGCAATCAGCCCCAGCATTTT. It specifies CASSVAGMSNQPQHF.

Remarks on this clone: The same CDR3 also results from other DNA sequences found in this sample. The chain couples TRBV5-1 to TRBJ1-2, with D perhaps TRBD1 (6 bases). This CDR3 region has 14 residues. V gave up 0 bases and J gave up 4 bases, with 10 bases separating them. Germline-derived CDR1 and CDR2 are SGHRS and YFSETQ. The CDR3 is CASSLDGGGYGYTF. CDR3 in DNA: TGCGCCAGCAGCTTGGATGGGGGCGGCTATGGCTACACCTTC.

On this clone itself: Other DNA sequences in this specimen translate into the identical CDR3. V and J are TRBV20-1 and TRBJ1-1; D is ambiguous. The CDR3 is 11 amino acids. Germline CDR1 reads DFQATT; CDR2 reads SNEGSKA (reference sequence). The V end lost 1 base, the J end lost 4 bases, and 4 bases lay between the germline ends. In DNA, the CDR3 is TGCAGTGCTAGAGGAATCACTGAAGCTTTCTTT. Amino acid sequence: CSARGITEAFF.

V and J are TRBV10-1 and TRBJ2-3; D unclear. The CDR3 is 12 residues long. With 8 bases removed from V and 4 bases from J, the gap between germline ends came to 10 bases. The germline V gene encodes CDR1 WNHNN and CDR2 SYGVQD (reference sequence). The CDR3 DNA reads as TGCGCCAGCGGCGGAATCCCAGATACGCAGTATTTT. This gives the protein CASGGIPDTQYF.

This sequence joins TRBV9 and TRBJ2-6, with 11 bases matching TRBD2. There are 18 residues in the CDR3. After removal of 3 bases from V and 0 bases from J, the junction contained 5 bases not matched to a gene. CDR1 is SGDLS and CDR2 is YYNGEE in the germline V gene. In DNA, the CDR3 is TGTGCCAGCAGCGAGACTAGCGGGACACCCTCTGGGGCCAACGTCCTGACTTTC. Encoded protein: CASSETSGTPSGANVLTF.

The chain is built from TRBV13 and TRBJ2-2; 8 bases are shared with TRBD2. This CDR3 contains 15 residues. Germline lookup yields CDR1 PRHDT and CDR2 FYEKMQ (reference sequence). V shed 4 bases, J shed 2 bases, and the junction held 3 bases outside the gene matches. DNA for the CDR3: TGTGCCAGCAGCTCGATAGCGGGAAACACCGGGGAGCTGTTTTTT. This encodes CASSSIAGNTGELFF.

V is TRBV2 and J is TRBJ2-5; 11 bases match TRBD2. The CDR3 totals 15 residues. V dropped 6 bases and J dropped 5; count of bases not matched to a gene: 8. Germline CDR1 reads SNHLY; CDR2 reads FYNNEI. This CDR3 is CASRVSGRAWETQYF. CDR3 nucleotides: TGTGCCAGCAGGGTTAGCGGGAGGGCCTGGGAGACCCAGTACTTC.

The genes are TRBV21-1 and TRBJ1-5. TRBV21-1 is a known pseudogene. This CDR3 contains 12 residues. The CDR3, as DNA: TGTGCCAGCAGCCTCGGAGGTCAGCCCCAGCATTTT. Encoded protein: CASSLGGQPQHF.

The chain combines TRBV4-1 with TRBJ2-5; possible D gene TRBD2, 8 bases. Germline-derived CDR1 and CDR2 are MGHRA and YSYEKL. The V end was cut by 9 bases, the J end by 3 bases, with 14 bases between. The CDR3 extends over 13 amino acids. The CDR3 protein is CASSGTVKETQYF. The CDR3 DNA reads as TGCGCCAGTAGCGGGACAGTAAAAGAGACCCAGTACTTC.

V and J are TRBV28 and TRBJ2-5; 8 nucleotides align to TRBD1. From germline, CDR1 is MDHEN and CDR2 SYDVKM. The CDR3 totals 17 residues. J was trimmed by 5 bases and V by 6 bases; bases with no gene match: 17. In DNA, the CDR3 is TGTGCCAGCAGACCCGACAGGGGCGGCTTTTTTTGGGAGACCCAGTACTTC. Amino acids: CASRPDRGGFFWETQYF.

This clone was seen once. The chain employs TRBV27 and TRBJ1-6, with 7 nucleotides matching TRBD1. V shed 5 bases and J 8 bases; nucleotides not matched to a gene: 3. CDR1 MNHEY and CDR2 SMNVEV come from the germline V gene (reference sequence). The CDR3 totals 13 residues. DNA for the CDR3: TGTGCCAGCAGTAGGGGGCTCCATTCACCCCTCCACTTT. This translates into CASSRGLHSPLHF.

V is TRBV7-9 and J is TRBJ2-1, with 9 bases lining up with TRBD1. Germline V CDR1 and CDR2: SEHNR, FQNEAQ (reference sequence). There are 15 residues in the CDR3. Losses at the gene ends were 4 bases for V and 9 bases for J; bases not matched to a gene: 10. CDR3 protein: CASSSTGGYIGEQFF. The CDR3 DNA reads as TGTGCCAGCAGCTCGACAGGGGGTTACATCGGTGAGCAGTTCTTC. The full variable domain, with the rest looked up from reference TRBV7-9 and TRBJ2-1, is DTGVSQNPRHKITKRGQNVTFRCDPISEHNRLYWYRQTLGQGPEFLTYFQNEAQLEKSRLLSDRFSAERPKGSFSTLEIQRTEQGDSAMYLCASSSTGGYIGEQFFGPGTRLTVL.

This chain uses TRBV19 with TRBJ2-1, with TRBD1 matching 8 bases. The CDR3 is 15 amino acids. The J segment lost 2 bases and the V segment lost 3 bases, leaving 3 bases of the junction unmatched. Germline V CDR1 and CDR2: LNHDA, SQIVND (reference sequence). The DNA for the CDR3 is TGTGCCAGTAGTATTGTGGGACAGGCCTACAATGAGCAGTTCTTC. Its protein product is CASSIVGQAYNEQFF.

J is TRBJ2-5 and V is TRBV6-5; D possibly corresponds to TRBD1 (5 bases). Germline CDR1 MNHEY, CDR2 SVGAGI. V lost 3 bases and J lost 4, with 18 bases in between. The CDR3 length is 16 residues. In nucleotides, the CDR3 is TGTGCCAGCAGTTATGGCCCCAGGGAAGGGCGAGAGACCCAGTACTTC. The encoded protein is CASSYGPREGRETQYF.

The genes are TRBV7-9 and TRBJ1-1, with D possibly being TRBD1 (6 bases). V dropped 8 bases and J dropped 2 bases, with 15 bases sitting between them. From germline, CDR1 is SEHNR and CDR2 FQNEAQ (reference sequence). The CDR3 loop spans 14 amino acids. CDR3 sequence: CASFPTGRNTEAFF. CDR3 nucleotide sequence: TGTGCCAGCTTTCCCACAGGGCGTAACACTGAAGCTTTCTTT.

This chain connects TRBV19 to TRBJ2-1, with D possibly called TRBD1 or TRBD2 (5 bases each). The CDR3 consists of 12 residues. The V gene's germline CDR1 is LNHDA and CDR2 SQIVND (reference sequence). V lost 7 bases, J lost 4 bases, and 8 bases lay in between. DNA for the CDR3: TGTGCCAGTAAGGGGAGTTACAATGAGCAGTTCTTC. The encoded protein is CASKGSYNEQFF.

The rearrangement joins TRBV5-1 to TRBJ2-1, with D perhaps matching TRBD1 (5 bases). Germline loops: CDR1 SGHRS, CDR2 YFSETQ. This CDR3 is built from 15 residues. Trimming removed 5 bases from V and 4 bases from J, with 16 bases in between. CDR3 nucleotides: TGCGCCAGCAGAAGCAGCCGGCAGGGTTACAATGAGCAGTTCTTC. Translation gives CASRSSRQGYNEQFF.

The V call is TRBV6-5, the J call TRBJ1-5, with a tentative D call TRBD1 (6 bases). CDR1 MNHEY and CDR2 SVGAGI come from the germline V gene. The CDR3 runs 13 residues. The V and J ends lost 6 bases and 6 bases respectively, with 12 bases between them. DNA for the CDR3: TGTGCCAGCAGGGAACAGGGCACTCAGCCCCAGCATTTT. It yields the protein CASREQGTQPQHF.

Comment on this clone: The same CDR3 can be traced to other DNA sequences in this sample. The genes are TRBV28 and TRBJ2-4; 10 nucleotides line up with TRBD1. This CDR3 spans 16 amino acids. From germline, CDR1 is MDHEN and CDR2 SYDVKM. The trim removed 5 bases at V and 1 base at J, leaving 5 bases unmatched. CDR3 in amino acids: CASSRQGATAKNIQYF. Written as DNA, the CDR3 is TGTGCCAGCAGTCGACAGGGGGCGACGGCCAAAAACATTCAGTACTTC.

This CDR3 reads CASTEGGGAYNEQFF. CDR3 nucleotide sequence: TGTGCCAGCACCGAAGGGGGGGGCGCCTACAATGAGCAGTTCTTC. The chain links TRBV6-1 to TRBJ2-1, with a possible D match to TRBD2 (7 bases). The V gene lost 7 bases and the J gene lost 2 bases, with 15 bases spanning the gap. This CDR3 region has 15 residues. In germline, CDR1 is MNHNS, CDR2 SASEGT.

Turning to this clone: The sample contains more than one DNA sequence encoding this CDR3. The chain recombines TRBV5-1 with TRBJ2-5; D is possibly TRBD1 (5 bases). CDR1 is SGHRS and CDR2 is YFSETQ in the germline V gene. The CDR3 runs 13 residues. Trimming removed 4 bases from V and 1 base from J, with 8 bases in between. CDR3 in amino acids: CASSVTVQETQYF. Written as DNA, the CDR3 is TGCGCCAGCAGCGTGACAGTCCAAGAGACCCAGTACTTC.

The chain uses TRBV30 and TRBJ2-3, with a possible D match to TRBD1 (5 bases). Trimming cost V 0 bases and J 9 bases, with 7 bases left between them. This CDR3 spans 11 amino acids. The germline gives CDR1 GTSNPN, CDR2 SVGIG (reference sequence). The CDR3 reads CAWSVQVTQYF. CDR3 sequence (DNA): TGTGCCTGGAGTGTACAGGTAACGCAGTATTTT.

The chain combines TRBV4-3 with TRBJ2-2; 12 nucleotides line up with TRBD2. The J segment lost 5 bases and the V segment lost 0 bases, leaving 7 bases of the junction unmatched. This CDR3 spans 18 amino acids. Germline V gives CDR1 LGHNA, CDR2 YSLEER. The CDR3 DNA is TGCGCCAGCAGCCAAGAAAGATCTAGCGGGAGGGGGACCGGGGAGCTGTTTTTT. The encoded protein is CASSQERSSGRGTGELFF.

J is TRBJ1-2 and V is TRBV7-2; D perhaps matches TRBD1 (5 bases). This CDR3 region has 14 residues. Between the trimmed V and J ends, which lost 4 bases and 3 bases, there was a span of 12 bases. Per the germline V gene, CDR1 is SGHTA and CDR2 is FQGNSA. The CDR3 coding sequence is TGTGCCAGCAGCTCCGACAGATGGGACTATGGCTACACCTTC. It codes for CASSSDRWDYGYTF.

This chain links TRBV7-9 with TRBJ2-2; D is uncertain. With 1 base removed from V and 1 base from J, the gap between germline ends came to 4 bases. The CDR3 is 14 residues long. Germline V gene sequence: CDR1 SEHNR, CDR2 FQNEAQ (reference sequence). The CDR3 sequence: CASSLGWNTGELFF. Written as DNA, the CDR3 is TGTGCCAGCAGCTTAGGCTGGAACACCGGGGAGCTGTTTTTT.

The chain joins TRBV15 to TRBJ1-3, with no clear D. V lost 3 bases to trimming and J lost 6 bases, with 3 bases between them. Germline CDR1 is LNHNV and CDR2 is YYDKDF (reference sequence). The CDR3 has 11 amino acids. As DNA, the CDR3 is TGTGCCACCAGCAGGCAAAACACCATATATTTT. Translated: CATSRQNTIYF.

The CDR3 DNA reads as TGCGCCAGCAGCCTAGGGCCCGGGCCCTATGGCTACACCTTC. Translation: CASSLGPGPYGYTF. The chain carries TRBV4-3 and TRBJ1-2, with unresolved D. Germline V lookup: CDR1 LGHNA, CDR2 YSLEER. V dropped 4 bases and J dropped 4 bases, with 13 bases sitting between them. The CDR3 extends over 14 amino acids.